This T cell receptor (beta chain) was sequenced in a study of OX40 agonist ivuxolimab in advanced cancers. Across the whole study: An agonistic anti-OX40 (CD134) antibody, ivuxolimab, was used to treat the patients. Patients received intravenous ivuxolimab every 2 weeks at 0.01 to 10 mg/kg.

The data were produced by immunoSEQ multiplex PCR, yet TCRdb's version contains in-frame clones alone and is incomplete. The table lists about 62,000 clones, around 90% of them singletons, with 5% in the top ten. Patients were ruled out by autoimmune disease history or systemic immunosuppression. General study results and limits: The authors did not determine the antigen specificity of the expanded peripheral T cells.

The CDR3 is 15 amino acids. Trimming removed 3 bases from V and 0 bases from J, with 10 bases in between. Germline CDR1 reads MNHNS; CDR2 reads SASEGT. For this clone: Antigen specificity is unknown.

The TCR sequence derives from an adult with an advanced solid tumor such as melanoma, head and neck, liver or kidney cancer. Sample: CD4+ or CD8+ T cells sorted from blood, taken in a trial of the OX40 agonist ivuxolimab. This sequence joins TRBV6-1 and TRBJ2-3, with D hard to call. The CDR3 loop is CASSDSMVSTDTQYF. In DNA form, the CDR3 reads TGTGCCAGCAGTGATTCGATGGTTAGCACAGATACGCAGTATTTT.